The source of this T cell receptor beta chain is a study of blood T cells in healthy people across ages. Trimming cost V 7 bases and J 0 bases; bases outside gene matches: 13. Germline CDR1 and CDR2: MDHEN and SYDVKM. This CDR3 contains 19 residues. Then a second PCR, running roughly 7 to 11 cycles, was carried out with a sample-barcoded 5' primer and a J-beta primer mix. TCRdb re-called the 5' RACE reads through MiXCR, storing one row per CDR3 protein. The table has 850,000 to 1,300,000 distinct CDR3 sequences, 35% to 50% seen once. The sample comprised blood. This sequence was found in a woman aged 55-69 years in good health. The chain joins TRBV28 to TRBJ2-4, with 12 bases matching TRBD1. Here the CDR3 reads CASNPRDRGRGEAKNIQYF. The CDR3 nucleotides are TGTGCCAGCAATCCGAGGGACAGGGGGCGCGGGGAAGCCAAAAACATTCAGTACTTC. Full variable domain (rest looked up from reference TRBV28 and TRBJ2-4): DVKVTQSSRYLVKRTGEKVFLECVQDMDHENMFWYRQDPGLGLRLIYFSYDVKMKEKGDIPEGYSVSREKKERFSLILESASTNQTSMYLCASNPRDRGRGEAKNIQYFGAGTRLSVL.